Sequencing of this TCR beta chain was carried out in a study of blood T cell repertoires in COVID-19. Study details: The United States, Italy and Spain provided the acute and convalescent COVID-19 samples. In each case, the material was cDNA or gDNA derived from T cells, B-cell-depleted T cells, or PBMCs.

Authors' processing steps: Amplification of reference gene primers provided the estimated nucleated cell counts. Profiled with immunoSEQ multiplex PCR; TCRdb holds only in-frame clones, not every one. The V and J calls and clone size were taken over from that table, and D and trimming were inferred from the DNA. Among about 74,000 clones, 88% were seen once, and the ten largest hold about 4.8%. The CDR3 has 15 residues. The germline V gene encodes CDR1 SGHTA and CDR2 FQGNSA. V gave up 5 bases and J gave up 8 bases; unmatched junction bases: 7. The sequencing sample was made of peripheral blood. The rearrangement links TRBV7-2 to TRBJ1-6, with 9 bases that match TRBD1. This clonotype was obtained from a woman older than 75 with acute or convalescent COVID-19. CDR3 coding DNA: TGTGCCAGCAGCCTGAGGGGACAGGGTCATTCACCCCTCCACTTT. Its translation: CASSLRGQGHSPLHF. Combining the CDR3 with reference TRBV7-2 and TRBJ1-6 gives the whole variable domain GAGVSQSPSNKVTEKGKDVELRCDPISGHTALYWYRQSLGQGLEFLIYFQGNSAPDKSGLPSDRFSAERTGGSVSTLTIQRTQQEDSAVYLCASSLRGQGHSPLHFGNGTRLTVT.